The rows below give T cell receptor beta chains drawn from one sample of a study of vaccination effects on CD4 cells after COVID-19. The table came from immunoSEQ multiplex PCR; TCRdb's copy has only in-frame clones and leaves some out. This sample has about 25,000 clones; 65% to 80% occur once, and the top ten carry roughly 9.6%. What these receptors recognize is not known. The sequenced sample was CD4+ T cells from PBMCs cultured without peptide, obtained before COVID-19 vaccination. These receptors all stem from a human donor who received a COVID-19 vaccine. Each CDR3 is given with its conserved first and last residue.

j_gene	v_gene	CDR3aa
TRBJ1-6	TRBV6-5	CASSSFRTGFGSPLHF
TRBJ2-1	TRBV4-3	CASSQDLIRGGHNEQFF
TRBJ1-5	TRBV18	CASSRAGDSNQPQHF
TRBJ1-6	TRBV28	CASSFPGGSASPLHF
TRBJ1-1	TRBV15	CATSRDPYMNTEAFF
TRBJ1-1	TRBV6-5	CASSSPTANTEAFF
TRBJ2-1	TRBV6-5	CASSLTRLAGEQFF
TRBJ1-3	TRBV12-3/TRBV12-4	CASTQGVGNTIYF
TRBJ1-1	TRBV9	CASSVVTGVGEAFF
TRBJ2-5	TRBV5-1	CASSADPGLAGETQYF
TRBJ2-2	TRBV7-9	CASRKTGTGKGRYTGELFF
TRBJ2-5	TRBV25-1	CASSGLGSAQETQYF
TRBJ1-4	TRBV6-5	CASNPRSFNEKLFF
TRBJ2-1	TRBV7-9	CASSSSSGGADEQFF
TRBJ2-3	TRBV9	CASSVSGGLRNTDTQYF
TRBJ2-7	TRBV12-3/TRBV12-4	CASSRQASYEQYF
TRBJ1-4	TRBV25-1	CASSFHSTPTNEKLFF
TRBJ2-5	TRBV11-2	CASSSGGRETQYF
TRBJ1-4	TRBV27	CASSPATNEKLFF